The 13 T cell receptor beta chains below were found in one sample sequenced in a study of radiotherapy plus CTLA-4 blockade in lung cancer. Measured with immunoSEQ multiplex PCR; TCRdb has only the in-frame clones, and not every one. The repertoire includes roughly 90,000 clones, 60% to 85% of them detected once, and 4% sits in the top ten. Sequencing was performed on peripheral blood, taken from a patient treated with radiotherapy plus ipilimumab. Source of these receptors: a human donor with non-small cell lung cancer who had a partial response to radiotherapy plus ipilimumab. Some clones in this sample may be carry-over from other donors' samples.

The J gene is TRBJ2-5, the V gene TRBV19; 7 positions agree with TRBD1. Germline V gene lookup returns CDR1 LNHDA and CDR2 SQIVND (reference sequence). The CDR3 extends over 17 amino acids. The V gene end was trimmed by 1 base and the J gene end by 1 base; junction bases not matched to a gene: 9. CDR3 amino acids: CASSIVFRGTAQETQYF. Written as DNA, the CDR3 is TGTGCCAGTAGTATAGTCTTCCGAGGGACAGCCCAAGAGACCCAGTACTTC.

The genes are TRBV6-1 and TRBJ2-3; possibly TRBD1 for D (6 bases). V gave up 3 bases and J gave up 4 bases, with 23 bases separating them. Germline lookup yields CDR1 MNHNS and CDR2 SASEGT. The CDR3 runs 18 residues. CDR3 nucleotides: TGTGCCAGCAGTGACCTGGGGGTGATGGTGGGGGCTTCAGATACGCAGTATTTT. It translates to CASSDLGVMVGASDTQYF.

The chain couples TRBV4-3 to TRBJ1-2; weak D call: TRBD1 (5 bases). This CDR3 region has 15 residues. The germline V gene has CDR1 LGHNA and CDR2 YSLEER. V gave up 1 base and J gave up 4 bases, with 13 bases separating them. The CDR3 reads CASSQVWGDTYGYTF. In nucleotides, the CDR3 is TGCGCCAGCAGCCAAGTTTGGGGGGATACCTATGGCTACACCTTC.

The V call is TRBV18, the J call TRBJ1-6; possibly TRBD1 for D (6 bases). Germline V CDR1 and CDR2: KGHSH, LQKENI. Deletions cut 3 bases from V and 10 bases from J, with 16 bases between. The CDR3 length is 15 residues. The CDR3 region has the DNA TGTGCCAGCTCACCGGGACCGCAGGGGAGATCACCCCTCCACTTT. Protein: CASSPGPQGRSPLHF.

CDR3 DNA: TGTGCCAGCAAAAATAATGGAAACACCATATATTTT. Amino acids: CASKNNGNTIYF. V gene TRBV6-5 combines with J gene TRBJ1-3; no clear D. Germline values: CDR1 MNHEY, CDR2 SVGAGI. The CDR3 consists of 12 residues. The V and J ends lost 7 bases and 3 bases respectively, with 7 bases between them.

This chain connects TRBV19 to TRBJ1-5; D is possibly TRBD1 (5 bases). V lost 5 bases, J lost 4 bases, and 12 bases lay in between. Germline CDR1 and CDR2: LNHDA and SQIVND (reference sequence). This CDR3 region has 14 residues. CDR3 sequence: CASSLARDNQPQHF. The CDR3 region has the DNA TGTGCCAGTAGTTTGGCCAGGGATAATCAGCCCCAGCATTTT.

This chain joins TRBV7-8 and TRBJ1-2; D not resolved. Germline-derived CDR1 and CDR2 are SGHVS and FQNEAQ. V was cut by 2 bases and J by 4 bases, with 8 bases left in between. The CDR3 runs to 13 residues. CDR3 nucleotide sequence: TGTGCCAGCAGCTTAAACCTAATCTATGGCTACACCTTC. It specifies CASSLNLIYGYTF.

The rearrangement uses TRBV28 and TRBJ1-1; D is ambiguous. The V and J ends lost 6 bases and 0 bases respectively, with 14 bases between them. Germline V lookup: CDR1 MDHEN, CDR2 SYDVKM. This CDR3 comprises 15 residues. The CDR3 loop reads CASRRASGMNTEAFF. Here the CDR3 DNA reads TGTGCCAGCAGGAGGGCGTCGGGCATGAACACTGAAGCTTTCTTT.

This chain connects TRBV7-2 to TRBJ2-1; D gene uncertain. Germline V CDR1 and CDR2: SGHTA, FQGNSA. V dropped 4 bases and J dropped 4 bases, with 8 bases sitting between them. The CDR3 is 13 amino acids. The CDR3 DNA follows: TGTGCCAGCAGCTCTCCCCTATACAATGAGCAGTTCTTC. It codes for CASSSPLYNEQFF.

This clone has just a few counts. Sequence at one end of the junction differs from germline and may be a read error. The chain links TRBV4-1 to TRBJ2-5, with D hard to call. CDR3 size: 15 residues. Per germline, CDR1 MGHRA and CDR2 YSYEKL. The CDR3 nucleotides read TGTGCCAGCAGCCAAGTTTGGGCTCCGCAAGAGACCCAGTACTTC. Its translation is CASSQVWAPQETQYF.

The CDR3: CASSAGQFHTEAFF. The DNA for the CDR3 is TGTGCCAGCAGCGCGGGACAGTTTCACACTGAAGCTTTCTTT. The chain is built from TRBV7-2 and TRBJ1-1, with 7 bases aligning to TRBD1. Germline CDR1 reads SGHTA; CDR2 reads FQGNSA. Losses at the gene ends were 5 bases for V and 3 bases for J; bases not matched to a gene: 6. The CDR3 loop spans 14 amino acids.

This clone came up once. This chain links TRBV5-8 with TRBJ2-5; D is perhaps TRBD1 (5 bases). The CDR3 spans 13 residues. V was cut by 0 bases and J by 9 bases, with 12 bases left in between. Germline V gene data show CDR1 as SGHTS and CDR2 as YDEGEE. The CDR3 coding sequence is TGTGCCAGCAGCTTGGACAGGTTCGCGGCCCAGTACTTC. It specifies CASSLDRFAAQYF.

CDR3 region: CASSLTRLAGGANVLTF. DNA of the CDR3: TGTGCCAGCAGCTTAACGAGACTAGCGGGGGGGGCCAACGTCCTGACTTTC. The gene calls are TRBV7-2 and TRBJ2-6; 11 bases match TRBD2. J gave up 4 bases and V 2 bases, and 4 bases lay outside the gene matches. Germline values: CDR1 SGHTA, CDR2 FQGNSA. CDR3 length: 17 residues.